Listed below are T cell receptor beta chains from one sample, sequenced in a study of radiotherapy plus CTLA-4 blockade in lung cancer. The assay was immunoSEQ multiplex PCR, and TCRdb's table has in-frame clones only and misses some. In the table there are about 88,000 clones, more than 70% of which are singletons. The material was peripheral blood, obtained from a patient treated with radiotherapy plus ipilimumab. These receptors all stem from a human donor with non-small cell lung cancer that progressed on radiotherapy plus ipilimumab. The CDR3 runs from the conserved cysteine through the conserved F or W.

V: TRBV11-2; CDR3: CASSLGSNTQYF
V: TRBV2; CDR3: CASSEGSNTEAFF
V: TRBV7-2; CDR3: CASSLDGTSGIREQYF
V: TRBV4-3; CDR3: CASSQDLAGATDTQYF
V: TRBV5-4; CDR3: CASSLGQGLHGYTF
V: TRBV28; CDR3: CASRWEGRNQPQHF
V: TRBV6-6; CDR3: CASSYSADYYEQYF
V: TRBV6-6; CDR3: CASSYDRRTEAFF
V: TRBV11-2; CDR3: CASSLGAGSFSYEQYF
V: TRBV28; CDR3: CASSLLGTLTDTQYF
V: TRBV10-3; CDR3: CAMGASGAQETQYF
V: TRBV27; CDR3: CASRESGRDQPQHF
V: TRBV7-8; CDR3: CASSHSPGTAPNYTQYF
V: TRBV5-1; CDR3: CASSFGLAGDYNEQFF
V: TRBV6-1; CDR3: CASRTGQGRTGELFF
V: TRBV18; CDR3: CASSSAEGYGYTF
V: TRBV19; CDR3: CASSITGAGTYEQYF
V: TRBV6-1; CDR3: CASSRQGGYNEQFF
V: TRBV4-1; CDR3: CASSHRGSVSEGQPLETEAFF
V: TRBV2; CDR3: CASRPPGQNTEAFF
V: TRBV15; CDR3: CATSRVHSTKETQYF
V: TRBV9; CDR3: CASSVGGQGAEQYF
V: TRBV5-4; CDR3: CASSLAGRGDYNEQFF
V: TRBV11-2; CDR3: CASSPGTLSGNTIYF
V: TRBV6-1; CDR3: CASRLVDREKEAFF
V: TRBV4-3; CDR3: CASSRELGETQYF
V: TRBV11-1; CDR3: CASSLEEGVGELFF
V: TRBV30; CDR3: CAWGTGFGYNEQFF
V: TRBV6-5; CDR3: CASSPGQGTDTQYF
V: TRBV28; CDR3: CASPPSGWTSASGDYEQYF
V: TRBV5-1; CDR3: CASSLSAAGGEKLFF
V: TRBV5-6; CDR3: CASSWGNQLQHF
V: TRBV7-8; CDR3: CASSLSEGHAYEQYF
V: TRBV5-6; CDR3: CASSFLGQASYEQYF
V: TRBV27; CDR3: CASSLMGRWGNQPQHF
V: TRBV11-2; CDR3: CASSLVTRRETQYF
V: TRBV9; CDR3: CASSLGDSSYNEQFF
V: TRBV10-1; CDR3: CASSESVAGNYEQYF